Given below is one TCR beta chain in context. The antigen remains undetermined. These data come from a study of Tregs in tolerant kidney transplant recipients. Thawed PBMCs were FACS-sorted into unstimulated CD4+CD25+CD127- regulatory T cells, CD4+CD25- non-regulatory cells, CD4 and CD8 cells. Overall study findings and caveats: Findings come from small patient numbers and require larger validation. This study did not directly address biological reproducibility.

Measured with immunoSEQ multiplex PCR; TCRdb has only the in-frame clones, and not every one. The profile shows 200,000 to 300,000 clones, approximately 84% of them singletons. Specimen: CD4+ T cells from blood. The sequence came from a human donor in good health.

The CDR3 DNA follows: TGTGCCAGTTACATAGGGGCAGGGGGCCCCACAGATACGCAGTATTTT. This codes for CASYIGAGGPTDTQYF. This chain connects TRBV19 to TRBJ2-3, with TRBD1 matching 8 bases. The V gene end was trimmed by 8 bases and the J gene end by 2 bases; junction bases not matched to a gene: 12. This CDR3 has 16 residues. Per germline, CDR1 LNHDA and CDR2 SQIVND (reference sequence).